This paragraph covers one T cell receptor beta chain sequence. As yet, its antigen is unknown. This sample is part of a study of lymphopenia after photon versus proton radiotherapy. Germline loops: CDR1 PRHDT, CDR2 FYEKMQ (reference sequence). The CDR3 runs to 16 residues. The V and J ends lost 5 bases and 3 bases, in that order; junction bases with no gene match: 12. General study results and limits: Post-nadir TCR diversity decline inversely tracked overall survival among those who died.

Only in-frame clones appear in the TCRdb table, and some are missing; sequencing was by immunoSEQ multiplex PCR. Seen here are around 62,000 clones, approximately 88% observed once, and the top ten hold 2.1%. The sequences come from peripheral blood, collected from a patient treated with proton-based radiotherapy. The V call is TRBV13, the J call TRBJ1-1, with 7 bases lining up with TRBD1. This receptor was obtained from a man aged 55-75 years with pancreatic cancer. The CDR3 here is CASSRTLIQGDTEAFF. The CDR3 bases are TGTGCCAGCAGCCGTACGCTTATTCAGGGGGACACTGAAGCTTTCTTT.